Here is one T cell receptor (beta chain) with its context. Its antigen is unidentified. Germline values: CDR1 MGHRA, CDR2 YSYEKL. V was pared by 4 bases and J by 2 bases, with 3 bases of the junction left unmatched. The CDR3 is 16 amino acids. The sample comes from a study of molecular identifiers for immune sequencing clone quantification. Via MiXCR, TCRdb re-called the PCR reads, giving one row per CDR3 protein. Of roughly 55,000 distinct CDR3 sequences in the sample, more than 35% are singletons; the top ten hold 3.5% to 4%. Study-wide points: The study reportedly detected spiked Jurkat TCR RNA from one cell among some 1 million naive cells. Clones carrying above 20 RNA copies accounted for over 98% of effector molecules, under 1% in naive cells.

J is TRBJ2-3 and V is TRBV4-1; 13 bases line up with TRBD2. Material for sequencing was naive CD8+ T cells from blood, with Jurkat cell RNA spiked in. Subset described: FACS-sorted CD8+CD4-CCR7+CD45RA+ naive T cells. This receptor was obtained from a human donor in good health. Some libraries in this study had Jurkat cell RNA spiked in. The CDR3 DNA reads TGCGCCAGCAGCCTGGGACTAGCGGGGCACACAGATACGCAGTATTTT. This codes for CASSLGLAGHTDTQYF.